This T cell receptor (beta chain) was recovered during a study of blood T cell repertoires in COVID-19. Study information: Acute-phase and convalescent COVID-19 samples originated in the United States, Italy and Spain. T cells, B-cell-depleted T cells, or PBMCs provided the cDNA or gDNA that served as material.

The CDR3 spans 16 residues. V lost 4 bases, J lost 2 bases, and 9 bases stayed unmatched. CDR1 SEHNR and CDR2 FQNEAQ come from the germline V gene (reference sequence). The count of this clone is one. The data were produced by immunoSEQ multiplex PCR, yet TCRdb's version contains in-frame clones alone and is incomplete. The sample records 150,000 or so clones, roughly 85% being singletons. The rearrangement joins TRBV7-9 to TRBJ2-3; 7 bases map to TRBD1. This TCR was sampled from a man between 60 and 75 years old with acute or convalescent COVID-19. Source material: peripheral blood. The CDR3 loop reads CASSSPEGAITDTQYF. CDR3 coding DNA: TGTGCCAGCAGCTCCCCTGAGGGGGCGATCACAGATACGCAGTATTTT.